This T cell receptor beta chain was sequenced in a study of cytomegalovirus exposure and HLA in healthy donors. Deletions cut 3 bases from V and 5 bases from J, with 14 bases between. The germline V gene encodes CDR1 MDHEN and CDR2 SYDVKM. The CDR3 has 15 residues. Data came from immunoSEQ multiplex PCR; TCRdb stores just in-frame clones and leaves some out. Among some 48,000 clones listed, nearly 95% were seen once. The V and J genes are TRBV28 and TRBJ1-5; unclear D gene. This sequence was found in a young woman in good health and CMV-seropositive. Input material: PBMCs. The CDR3: CASSLINPSDQPQHF. CDR3 sequence (DNA): TGTGCCAGCAGTTTGATAAACCCAAGCGATCAGCCCCAGCATTTT.